This is a list of T cell receptor beta chains from one sample in a study of blood T cell repertoires in COVID-19. Libraries were prepared by immunoSEQ multiplex PCR; TCRdb keeps only in-frame clonotypes and omits some of them. The table includes some 120,000 clones, approximately 89% detected once. The specimen sequenced was peripheral blood. The receptors were gathered from a woman aged 60-75 years with acute or convalescent COVID-19. Each CDR3 is given with its conserved first and last residue. A D gene is named only where the DNA matches it firmly. Clone size is shown for a subset of rows, as once, few, many or a class of expanded clone.

DNA,CDR3,D,size,J,V
TGTGCCAGCAGTTCCCGGGACTACTCCACCGGGGAGCTGTTTTTT,CASSSRDYSTGELFF,TRBD2,few,TRBJ2-2,TRBV6-5
TGTGCCAGCATTCGGGACAGGGTGAGCAATCAGCCCCAGCATTTT,CASIRDRVSNQPQHF,TRBD1,few,TRBJ1-5,TRBV28
TGTGCCAGCAGTCCTTCCCGGGACAGATTAAGGCCCACCGGGGAGCTGTTTTTT,CASSPSRDRLRPTGELFF,TRBD1,-,TRBJ2-2,TRBV27
TGTGCCAGCAGCCCTTGGCTGGAGACCCAGTACTTC,CASSPWLETQYF,-,few,TRBJ2-5,TRBV3-1/TRBV3-2
TGCAGCGTTGGCGTCCAACTAGCGCACAATGAGCAGTTCTTC,CSVGVQLAHNEQFF,TRBD2,once,TRBJ2-1,TRBV29-1
TGTGCCAGCAGCTCTTACAGGGTTGGGGACACTGAAGCTTTCTTT,CASSSYRVGDTEAFF,-,-,TRBJ1-1,TRBV11-2
TGTGCCAGCAGTCCAAGTGGGGGGGGACACTCACCCCTCCACTTT,CASSPSGGGHSPLHF,-,-,TRBJ1-6,TRBV7-9
TGTGCCAGCAGTGACTCGGGGGCTAGCGGACTCTACAATGAGCAGTTCTTC,CASSDSGASGLYNEQFF,-,-,TRBJ2-1,TRBV6-4
TGTGCCAGTCTTCCATCGGGAGGGGTTTTACGCGAGCAGTACTTC,CASLPSGGVLREQYF,TRBD2,-,TRBJ2-7,TRBV25-1
TGTGCCAGCAGCTTGTTGGGGCTGGGAGGAGTAGAGACCCAGTACTTC,CASSLLGLGGVETQYF,-,-,TRBJ2-5,TRBV5-4
TGTGCCAGCAGTTGGTCGTCGCGGGGTCTCACTGAAGCTTTCTTT,CASSWSSRGLTEAFF,-,-,TRBJ1-1,TRBV6-2/TRBV6-3
TGTGCCAGCAGCTCGCAGGGGACATTCGGTCAGCCCCAGCATTTT,CASSSQGTFGQPQHF,-,-,TRBJ1-5,TRBV11-2
TGTGCCAGTAGTTTTTTACTAGCGGGCGCAGATACGCAGTATTTT,CASSFLLAGADTQYF,TRBD2,-,TRBJ2-3,TRBV19
TGTGCCAGCAGCTTATCTAGGGGATCAGATACGCAGTATTTT,CASSLSRGSDTQYF,-,-,TRBJ2-3,TRBV7-9
TGTGCCAGCAGTGAAGACAGGTTGAACACTGAAGCTTTCTTT,CASSEDRLNTEAFF,-,-,TRBJ1-1,TRBV6-1
TGTGCCAGTAGTATAGAGGGCAGGGGTAATTCACCCCTCCACTTT,CASSIEGRGNSPLHF,-,-,TRBJ1-6,TRBV19
TGTGCCAGCAGCTTTCGACAGGGGGGCACTGAAGCTTTCTTT,CASSFRQGGTEAFF,TRBD1,-,TRBJ1-1,TRBV11-2
TGCGCCAGCAGCCAAGTGGTGGGGGGGAGTCAGCCCCAGCATTTT,CASSQVVGGSQPQHF,-,-,TRBJ1-5,TRBV4-1
TGTGCCAGCAGTGTGGCAGGGAATCAGCCCCAGCATTTT,CASSVAGNQPQHF,-,-,TRBJ1-5,TRBV2
TGTGCCAGCAGGGAGCGGGAGGGCCGGGAAGATACGCAGTATTTT,CASREREGREDTQYF,TRBD2,-,TRBJ2-3,TRBV2
TGCAGCGTTGGGCCTCTAGCGGGAGTGGGCGATGAGCAGTTCTTC,CSVGPLAGVGDEQFF,TRBD2,few,TRBJ2-1,TRBV29-1
TGCGCCAGCAGCTTGGTAGCGGCCGCCTCCTACAATGAGCAGTTCTTC,CASSLVAAASYNEQFF,-,-,TRBJ2-1,TRBV5-1
TGTGCCAGCAGTTTTGTAGAGAATCAGCCCCAGCATTTT,CASSFVENQPQHF,-,-,TRBJ1-5,TRBV12-3/TRBV12-4
TGCAGTGCTCAATCCTACGAGCAGTACTTC,CSAQSYEQYF,-,-,TRBJ2-7,TRBV20-1
TGCAGCGCCGGCAGGGGAGGAAATCAGCCCCAGCATTTT,CSAGRGGNQPQHF,-,-,TRBJ1-5,TRBV29-1
TGTGCCACCAGTGGCGCCTACAATGAGCAGTTCTTC,CATSGAYNEQFF,-,-,TRBJ2-1,TRBV24-1
TGTGCCAGCAGCTGGACAGGGAGCTCCTACGAGCAGTACTTC,CASSWTGSSYEQYF,TRBD1,-,TRBJ2-7,TRBV9
TGCGCCAGCAGCTTGGGAGACAGCACTGGAAACACCATATATTTT,CASSLGDSTGNTIYF,-,-,TRBJ1-3,TRBV5-1
TGTGCCAGCAGCTTCCGGGACAGGGACAATGAGCAGTTCTTC,CASSFRDRDNEQFF,TRBD1,-,TRBJ2-1,TRBV7-8
TGTGCCAGCAGCTTAGACGGTGAGGGCCTCTACGAGCAGTACTTC,CASSLDGEGLYEQYF,-,-,TRBJ2-7,TRBV7-6
TGTGCCAGCAGTTTACTAGCCCGTCGTGAGCAGTACTTC,CASSLLARREQYF,-,-,TRBJ2-7,TRBV12-3/TRBV12-4
TGTGCCAGCAGCTTAGAGCAGGGGGAATCCCTTGAAGCTTTCTTT,CASSLEQGESLEAFF,TRBD1,-,TRBJ1-1,TRBV7-2
TGTGCCAGCAGTTTGACGCATGGGGGCGGACATGGCGGCTACACCTTC,CASSLTHGGGHGGYTF,-,-,TRBJ1-2,TRBV27
TGTGCCAGCAGCCAAATGAGGGCTGGCTACACCTTC,CASSQMRAGYTF,-,-,TRBJ1-2,TRBV3-1/TRBV3-2
TGTGCCAGCAGCTTAACCAACTCGCCGTCCTACGAGCAGTACTTC,CASSLTNSPSYEQYF,-,-,TRBJ2-7,TRBV7-3
TGTGCCAGCAGCCCGGATCGACTAACTTACAATGAGCAGTTCTTC,CASSPDRLTYNEQFF,-,-,TRBJ2-1,TRBV11-1
TGTGCCAGCAGCATAAACCGGGAACTCGATGATACGCAGTATTTT,CASSINRELDDTQYF,-,-,TRBJ2-3,TRBV9
TGTGCCAGCAGCCCTATTTCTAGCGGGGTTACGAAAGAGACCCAGTACTTC,CASSPISSGVTKETQYF,TRBD2,-,TRBJ2-5,TRBV11-3
TGCGCCAGCAGCCAAGATTACGGGAGAGTGACAGATACGCAGTATTTT,CASSQDYGRVTDTQYF,-,-,TRBJ2-3,TRBV4-1
TGTGCCAGCAGCCGAGGGAGTGAAGCTTTCTTT,CASSRGSEAFF,-,few,TRBJ1-1,TRBV6-5
TGTGCCAGCAGCTTATCAGGGGAGACTGAAGCTTTCTTT,CASSLSGETEAFF,-,-,TRBJ1-1,TRBV7-3
TGTGCCAGTAGTATAGAGTCTAGCGGGAGAGGGGAGCTGTTTTTT,CASSIESSGRGELFF,TRBD2,-,TRBJ2-2,TRBV19
TGCAGCGTTGAAAACAGGGGGGGATCCTCTGGGGCCAACGTCCTGACTTTC,CSVENRGGSSGANVLTF,-,-,TRBJ2-6,TRBV29-1
TGTGCCAGCAGCTTGGCCGTGGGGGCCGGGTACACAGATACGCAGTATTTT,CASSLAVGAGYTDTQYF,-,-,TRBJ2-3,TRBV5-8
TGTGCCAGCAGTGACCCGACTAGACCATACGAGCAGTACTTC,CASSDPTRPYEQYF,-,-,TRBJ2-7,TRBV6-1
TGTGCCAGTTCTCAGTACCCGCAGGGGGCGCTTGGCAATCAGCCCCAGCATTTT,CASSQYPQGALGNQPQHF,TRBD1,-,TRBJ1-5,TRBV19
TGTGCCAGCACTAGCGAGAGCTCTGGGGCCAACGTCCTGACTTTC,CASTSESSGANVLTF,-,-,TRBJ2-6,TRBV2
TGTGCCAGTAGTATAGTGGGGACAGTCTATGGCTACACCTTC,CASSIVGTVYGYTF,TRBD1,-,TRBJ1-2,TRBV19
TGTGCCAGCAGCGTAACGGGGACAGATGAAAAACTGTTTTTT,CASSVTGTDEKLFF,TRBD1,-,TRBJ1-4,TRBV9
TGTGCCAGCTCACGTTACAGGGGTGAAGCTTTCTTT,CASSRYRGEAFF,TRBD1,-,TRBJ1-1,TRBV18
TGTGCCAGTAGTCTGCGGGAGGGCCTTACGCAGTATTTT,CASSLREGLTQYF,TRBD2,-,TRBJ2-3,TRBV19
TGTGCCAGCAGCGGGACTAGCGGGTTATCCTACGAGCAGTACTTC,CASSGTSGLSYEQYF,TRBD2,-,TRBJ2-7,TRBV2
TGTGCCAGCAGCTCCTACGCAGGGGGCACTGAAGCTTTCTTT,CASSSYAGGTEAFF,TRBD1,-,TRBJ1-1,TRBV7-3
TGCAGCGTCCAAGGGGGTAGCGATGCCCAAGAGACCCAGTACTTC,CSVQGGSDAQETQYF,-,-,TRBJ2-5,TRBV29-1